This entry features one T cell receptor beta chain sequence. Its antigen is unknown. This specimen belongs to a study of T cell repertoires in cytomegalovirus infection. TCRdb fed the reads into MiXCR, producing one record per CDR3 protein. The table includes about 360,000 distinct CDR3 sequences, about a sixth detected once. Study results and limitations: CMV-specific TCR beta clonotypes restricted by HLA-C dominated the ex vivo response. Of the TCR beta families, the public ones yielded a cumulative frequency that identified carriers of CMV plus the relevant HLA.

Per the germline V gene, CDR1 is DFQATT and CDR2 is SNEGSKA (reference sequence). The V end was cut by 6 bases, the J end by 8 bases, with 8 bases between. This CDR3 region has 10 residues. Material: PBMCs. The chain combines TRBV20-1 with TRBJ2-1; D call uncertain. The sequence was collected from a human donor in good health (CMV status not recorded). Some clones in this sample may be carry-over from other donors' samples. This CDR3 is CSAPDDEQFF. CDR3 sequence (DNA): TGCAGTGCCCCGGACGATGAGCAGTTCTTC.